This is a list of T cell receptor beta chains from one sample in a study of OX40 agonist ivuxolimab in advanced cancers. Sequencing used immunoSEQ multiplex PCR; TCRdb keeps in-frame clones, though not all of them. The sample yields about 52,000 clones, about nine tenths seen once. Sequencing was performed on CD4+ or CD8+ T cells sorted from blood, taken in a trial of the OX40 agonist ivuxolimab. All receptors derive from an adult with an advanced solid tumor such as melanoma, head and neck, liver or kidney cancer. Each CDR3 is given with its conserved first and last residue. A D gene is named only where the DNA matches it firmly. A clone size is listed for some rows: how often the clone was seen (once, few, many), or a class if it is expanded.

v_gene	j_gene	abundance	d_gene	CDR3aa	CDR3nt
TRBV4-3	TRBJ1-2	-	-	CASSQLRQGVYGYTF	TGCGCCAGCAGCCAATTAAGGCAGGGAGTATACGGCTACACCTTC
TRBV6-5	TRBJ2-2	-	-	CASSYSLRTDTGELFF	TGTGCCAGCAGTTACTCCCTACGGACGGACACCGGGGAGCTGTTTTTT
TRBV7-8	TRBJ2-1	-	TRBD2	CASSSRPGLYSYNEQFF	TGTGCCAGCAGCTCGCGTCCGGGACTATACTCCTACAATGAGCAGTTCTTC
TRBV5-1	TRBJ2-3	-	-	CASSWAGGSTDTQYF	TGCGCCAGCAGCTGGGCCGGGGGTTCCACAGATACGCAGTATTTT
TRBV29-1	TRBJ2-5	-	-	CSVESGLALGETQYF	TGCAGCGTTGAAAGCGGCCTAGCGTTAGGAGAGACCCAGTACTTC
TRBV15	TRBJ2-5	-	TRBD2	CATSSGEELAGGKEETQYF	TGTGCCACCAGCAGTGGAGAGGAACTAGCGGGGGGGAAAGAAGAGACCCAGTACTTC
TRBV27	TRBJ2-7	-	-	CASSSGTKTYEQYF	TGTGCCAGCAGTTCCGGGACAAAGACCTACGAGCAGTACTTC
TRBV19	TRBJ2-1	-	-	CASSLDGTRSYNEQFF	TGTGCCAGTAGCCTGGATGGGACAAGATCCTACAATGAGCAGTTCTTC
TRBV19	TRBJ1-5	-	-	CASRGAEFSNQPQHF	TGTGCCAGTCGCGGGGCAGAATTTAGCAATCAGCCCCAGCATTTT
TRBV25-1	TRBJ2-7	-	TRBD1	CASSDGRGRFYEQYF	TGTGCCAGCAGTGATGGCAGGGGGCGGTTCTACGAGCAGTACTTC
TRBV2	TRBJ1-1	-	-	CASTEWATNTEAFF	TGTGCCAGCACCGAATGGGCCACAAACACTGAAGCTTTCTTT
TRBV30	TRBJ1-5	-	TRBD1	CAWGQGSNQPQHF	TGTGCCTGGGGACAGGGGAGCAATCAGCCCCAGCATTTT
TRBV4-1	TRBJ2-3	once	TRBD1	CASSPDWTGGSGDTQYF	TGCGCCAGCAGCCCAGACTGGACAGGGGGTAGTGGAGATACGCAGTATTTT
TRBV19	TRBJ2-5	-	-	CASSLSTQQETQYF	TGTGCCAGTAGTCTCTCGACACAACAAGAGACCCAGTACTTC
TRBV4-1	TRBJ1-1	once	-	CASSQAGGGKMTEAFF	TGCGCCAGCAGCCAAGCCGGAGGGGGGAAGATGACTGAAGCTTTCTTT
TRBV27	TRBJ2-7	-	TRBD1	CATAGTGGPEQYF	TGTGCCACCGCCGGGACAGGGGGGCCCGAGCAGTACTTC
TRBV7-9	TRBJ2-1	-	-	CASSLGPAVEQFF	TGTGCCAGCAGCTTAGGGCCAGCCGTTGAGCAGTTCTTC
TRBV11-1	TRBJ1-1	-	-	CASSPPPGTEAFF	TGTGCCAGCAGCCCTCCCCCCGGCACTGAAGCTTTCTTT
TRBV5-6	TRBJ1-1	-	-	CASSPGAGNTEAFF	TGTGCCAGCAGCCCGGGGGCAGGGAACACTGAAGCTTTCTTT
TRBV6-5	TRBJ1-5	-	-	CASSYSLHQPQHF	TGTGCCAGCAGTTACTCGCTACATCAGCCCCAGCATTTT
TRBV30	TRBJ1-5	-	-	CAWSSNNQPQHF	TGTGCCTGGAGCTCGAACAATCAGCCCCAGCATTTT
TRBV4-1	TRBJ2-6	-	-	CASSQEWGPGANVLTF	TGCGCCAGCAGCCAAGAATGGGGGCCCGGGGCCAACGTCCTGACTTTC
TRBV4-1	TRBJ1-1	-	-	CASSANTEAFF	TGCGCCAGCAGCGCGAACACTGAAGCTTTCTTT
TRBV6-5	TRBJ2-7	-	TRBD1	CASKIGQGPYEQYF	TGTGCCAGCAAGATCGGACAGGGTCCTTACGAGCAGTACTTC
TRBV29-1	TRBJ2-1	-	TRBD2	CSGLGASGGNEQFF	TGCAGCGGCCTGGGGGCTAGCGGGGGGAACGAGCAGTTCTTC
TRBV11-1	TRBJ1-6	-	-	CASSFWGNSPLHF	TGTGCCAGCAGCTTTTGGGGGAATTCACCCCTCCACTTT
TRBV30	TRBJ2-7	-	-	CAWSAGAPYEQYF	TGTGCCTGGAGTGCCGGGGCCCCCTACGAGCAGTACTTC
TRBV11-2	TRBJ2-3	-	-	CASSSHVEGPHTDTQYF	TGTGCCAGCAGCTCGCACGTTGAGGGGCCTCACACAGATACGCAGTATTTT
TRBV5-4	TRBJ1-6	-	-	CASSTEPPSPLHF	TGTGCCAGCAGTACAGAACCCCCCTCACCCCTCCACTTT
TRBV29-1	TRBJ2-1	-	TRBD2	CSVEGQAGGPHSYNEQFF	TGCAGCGTTGAGGGCCAGGCGGGGGGTCCCCACTCCTACAATGAGCAGTTCTTC
TRBV5-6	TRBJ1-5	-	-	CASSLGGASQPQHF	TGTGCCAGCAGCTTGGGAGGGGCGTCTCAGCCCCAGCATTTT
TRBV5-6	TRBJ2-5	-	TRBD2	CASSSGLAGTYQETQYF	TGTGCCAGCAGCTCCGGACTAGCGGGGACCTACCAAGAGACCCAGTACTTC
TRBV27	TRBJ2-7	-	TRBD1	CASSLTGQGLSYEQYF	TGTGCCAGCAGTTTAACGGGACAGGGTCTCTCCTACGAGCAGTACTTC
TRBV6-1	TRBJ2-5	-	-	CASDTGYQETQYF	TGTGCCAGCGATACAGGGTACCAAGAGACCCAGTACTTC
TRBV27	TRBJ2-7	-	-	CASSPSSAYEQYF	TGTGCCAGCAGTCCCTCGTCTGCCTACGAGCAGTACTTC
TRBV5-4	TRBJ2-7	-	-	CASSKQQNEQYF	TGTGCCAGCAGCAAACAGCAGAACGAGCAGTACTTC
TRBV5-8	TRBJ1-1	-	-	CASSLGTTEAFF	TGTGCCAGCAGCTTGGGGACGACTGAAGCTTTCTTT
TRBV11-2	TRBJ1-1	-	-	CASTGGAFYTEAFF	TGTGCCAGCACCGGGGGGGCATTCTACACTGAAGCTTTCTTT
TRBV11-3	TRBJ2-4	-	TRBD2	CASSAGGAENIQYF	TGTGCCAGCTCCGCCGGGGGGGCCGAAAACATTCAGTACTTC
TRBV25-1	TRBJ2-7	-	-	CASSEYDYEQYF	TGTGCCAGCAGTGAATATGACTACGAGCAGTACTTC
TRBV4-1	TRBJ1-1	-	-	CASSQRTESLEAFF	TGCGCCAGCAGCCAACGGACGGAATCCCTTGAAGCTTTCTTT
TRBV29-1	TRBJ2-1	-	TRBD2	CSVEEAGGRYNEQFF	TGCAGCGTTGAAGAGGCGGGGGGCCGTTACAATGAGCAGTTCTTC
TRBV25-1	TRBJ1-1	-	-	CASSPHEGNLNTEAFF	TGTGCCAGCAGTCCCCATGAAGGGAACTTGAACACTGAAGCTTTCTTT
TRBV7-9	TRBJ2-3	-	-	CASSPSEVDTQYF	TGTGCCAGCAGCCCCAGCGAGGTGGATACGCAGTATTTT
TRBV4-1	TRBJ2-3	medium-sized	-	CASSPRAGAPDTQYF	TGCGCCAGCAGCCCCAGGGCGGGGGCCCCAGATACGCAGTATTTT
TRBV30	TRBJ2-7	-	-	CAWSHGAYEQYF	TGTGCCTGGAGCCATGGGGCCTACGAGCAGTACTTC
TRBV5-1	TRBJ2-5	-	-	CASAPVTAWETQYF	TGCGCCAGCGCCCCTGTTACCGCGTGGGAGACCCAGTACTTC
TRBV4-3	TRBJ2-1	-	-	CASSQDNWEPRGPYNEQFF	TGCGCCAGCAGCCAAGATAATTGGGAACCTCGAGGGCCCTACAATGAGCAGTTCTTC
TRBV5-4	TRBJ1-1	-	-	CASSPTGNTEAFF	TGTGCCAGCAGCCCGACAGGGAACACTGAAGCTTTCTTT
TRBV29-1	TRBJ1-2	-	-	CSVLGDRGDIYGYTF	TGCAGCGTCCTGGGGGATAGAGGAGATATCTATGGCTACACCTTC
TRBV5-1	TRBJ2-6	-	-	CASTPDLSGANVLTF	TGCGCCAGCACCCCGGACCTCTCTGGGGCCAACGTCCTGACTTTC
TRBV9	TRBJ2-3	-	-	CASSVPTGSTDTQYF	TGTGCCAGCAGCGTCCCGACGGGTAGCACAGATACGCAGTATTTT
TRBV29-1	TRBJ1-1	-	-	CSVTGLAGRAFF	TGCAGCGTTACAGGACTTGCGGGACGAGCTTTCTTT